The 9 T cell receptor beta chains in this list originate from one sample, sequenced in a study of cytomegalovirus exposure and HLA in healthy donors. Both 60 Vbeta primers and 13 Jbeta primers went into the PCR. Assay used: immunoSEQ multiplex PCR; TCRdb lists only in-frame clones, some missing. The sample lists about 140,000 clones, 70% to 85% occurring once. Sample: PBMCs. The receptors shown here come from a man aged 35 to 55 in good health and CMV-seropositive.

The rearrangement joins TRBV15 to TRBJ2-7; 7 positions match TRBD1. Trimming at V came to 1 base and at J to 6 bases, leaving 9 bases not matched to a gene. Per germline, CDR1 LNHNV and CDR2 YYDKDF (reference sequence). The CDR3 consists of 15 residues. CDR3 in DNA: TGTGCCACCAGCAGAGTTGACAGGGCCCGCGGCGAGCAGTACTTC. This translates into CATSRVDRARGEQYF. Complete variable domain (other parts from reference TRBV15 and TRBJ2-7): DAMVIQNPRYQVTQFGKPVTLSCSQTLNHNVMYWYQQKSSQAPKLLFHYYDKDFNNEADTPDNFQSRRPNTSFCFLDIRSPGLGDTAMYLCATSRVDRARGEQYFGPGTRLTVT.

This clone has a handful of counts. The chain couples TRBV9 to TRBJ2-1, with 8 bases aligning to TRBD2. Germline values: CDR1 SGDLS, CDR2 YYNGEE. Germline trimming cut 4 bases from V and 0 bases from J; bases unmatched to any gene: 6. CDR3 size: 16 residues. The CDR3 is CASSYSAGGSYNEQFF. CDR3 DNA sequence: TGTGCCAGCAGCTACTCTGCGGGGGGCTCCTACAATGAGCAGTTCTTC.

J is TRBJ1-6 and V is TRBV9; unclear D gene. V was pared by 3 bases and J by 7 bases, with 14 bases between. The germline gives CDR1 SGDLS, CDR2 YYNGEE. This CDR3 is built from 15 residues. CDR3 protein: CASSGREPPNSPLHF. DNA for the CDR3: TGTGCCAGCAGCGGCCGGGAGCCACCCAATTCACCCCTCCACTTT.

The V gene is TRBV11-2, the J gene TRBJ2-5; TRBD2 agrees at 7 bases. Germline V CDR1 and CDR2: SGHAT, FQNNGV. The V gene end was trimmed by 1 base and the J gene end by 0 bases; junction bases not matched to a gene: 2. The CDR3 is 15 amino acids. The CDR3 loop reads CASSLGGGYQETQYF. CDR3 nucleotide sequence: TGTGCCAGCAGCTTAGGGGGGGGTTACCAAGAGACCCAGTACTTC.

The gene calls are TRBV29-1 and TRBJ2-1, with TRBD1 identical over 7 bases. Per the germline V gene, CDR1 is SQVTM and CDR2 is ANQGSEA. V shed 7 bases and J 4 bases; nucleotides not matched to a gene: 7. CDR3 size: 13 residues. The CDR3 sequence: CSGNKGQYNEQFF. CDR3 coding DNA: TGCAGCGGTAATAAGGGACAGTACAATGAGCAGTTCTTC.

The chain has TRBV6-5 and TRBJ2-5; D is perhaps TRBD1 (5 bases). V was pared by 2 bases and J by 3 bases, with 7 bases between. CDR3 length: 13 amino acids. Germline CDR1 and CDR2: MNHEY and SVGAGI. In nucleotides, the CDR3 is TGTGCCAGCAGTTACGAAGGGGAAGAGACCCAGTACTTC. Protein: CASSYEGEETQYF.

This chain links TRBV5-6 with TRBJ2-5, with D possibly TRBD1 on 6 matching bases. The CDR3 is 15 amino acids. Trimming pared 4 bases from V and 2 bases from J, leaving 15 bases between. Germline assignment: CDR1 SGHDT and CDR2 YYEEEE. The CDR3 reads CASSLYRTDQETQYF. Here the CDR3 DNA reads TGTGCCAGCAGCCTATACCGGACAGATCAAGAGACCCAGTACTTC.

This clone showed up just a few times. The CDR3 nucleotides read TGTGCCAGCAGCGACAGGGGTAGTTCCTACGAGCAGTACTTC. Translation gives CASSDRGSSYEQYF. The rearrangement links TRBV27 to TRBJ2-5, with 8 bases aligning to TRBD1. Gene TRBJ2-7 matches the end of the DNA better, so the J call may be wrong. Germline V gives CDR1 MNHEY, CDR2 SMNVEV (reference sequence). This CDR3 spans 14 amino acids.

This chain links TRBV2 with TRBJ2-1; 13 bases are a match to TRBD2. The V gene's germline CDR1 is SNHLY and CDR2 FYNNEI. V trimming: 6 bases; J trimming: 5 bases; junction bases outside the gene matches: 4. This CDR3 region has 15 residues. CDR3 nucleotide sequence: TGTGCCAGCAGCGAGACTAGCGGGAGGAACAATGAGCAGTTCTTC. It is translated as CASSETSGRNNEQFF. The complete variable domain, with remaining parts taken from reference TRBV2 and TRBJ2-1, reads EPEVTQTPSHQVTQMGQEVILRCVPISNHLYFYWYRQILGQKVEFLVSFYNNEISEKSEIFDDQFSVERPDGSNFTLKIRSTKLEDSAMYFCASSETSGRNNEQFFGPGTRLTVL.